This record covers a single TCR beta chain. The data were taken from a study of blood T cell repertoires in COVID-19. With V trimmed by 5 bases and J by 9 bases, 16 bases remained unmatched. The CDR3 loop spans 16 amino acids. Germline V CDR1 and CDR2: SGHVS, FNYEAQ. Clones were sequenced by immunoSEQ multiplex PCR, and TCRdb holds only the in-frame ones, with some missing. The sample comprises fewer than 400,000 clones, about nine tenths of which are singletons, and 4.5% to 6.5% rests with the top ten. The TCR originated in a man aged 55-75 years who had recovered from COVID-19. The chain employs TRBV7-6 and TRBJ2-1; TRBD2 matches 7 bases. Specimen: PBMCs or T cells enriched from blood (not recorded which). The CDR3 DNA sequence: TGTGCCAGCAGCCTCCAAGCTGCGGGAGTTTTGCTTGAGCAGTTCTTC. Amino acid sequence: CASSLQAAGVLLEQFF.